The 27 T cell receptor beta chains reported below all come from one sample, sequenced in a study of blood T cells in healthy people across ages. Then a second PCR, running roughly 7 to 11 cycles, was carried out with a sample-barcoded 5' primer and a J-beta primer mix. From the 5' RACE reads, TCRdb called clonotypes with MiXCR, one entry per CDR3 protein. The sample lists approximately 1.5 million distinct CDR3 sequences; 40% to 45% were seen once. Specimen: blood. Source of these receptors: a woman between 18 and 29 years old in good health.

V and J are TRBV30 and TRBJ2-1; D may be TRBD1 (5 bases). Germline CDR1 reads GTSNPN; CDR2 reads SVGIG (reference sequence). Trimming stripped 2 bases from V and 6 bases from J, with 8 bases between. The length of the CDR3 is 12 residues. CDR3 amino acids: CAWSNQGNEQFF. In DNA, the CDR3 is TGTGCCTGGAGTAACCAGGGCAATGAGCAGTTCTTC.

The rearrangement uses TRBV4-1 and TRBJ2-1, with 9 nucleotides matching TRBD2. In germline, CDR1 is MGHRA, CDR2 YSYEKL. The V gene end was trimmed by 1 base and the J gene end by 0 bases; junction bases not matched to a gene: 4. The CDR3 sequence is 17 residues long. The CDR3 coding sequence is TGCGCCAGCAGCCAAGTTAGCGGGGGCTCCTCCTACAATGAGCAGTTCTTC. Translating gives CASSQVSGGSSYNEQFF.

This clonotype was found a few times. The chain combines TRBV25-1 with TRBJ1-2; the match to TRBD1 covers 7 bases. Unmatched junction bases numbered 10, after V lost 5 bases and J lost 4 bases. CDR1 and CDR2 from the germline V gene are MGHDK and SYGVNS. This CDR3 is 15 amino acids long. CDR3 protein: CASSQPQGPSYGYTF. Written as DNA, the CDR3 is TGTGCCAGCAGTCAACCACAGGGGCCTAGCTATGGCTACACCTTC.

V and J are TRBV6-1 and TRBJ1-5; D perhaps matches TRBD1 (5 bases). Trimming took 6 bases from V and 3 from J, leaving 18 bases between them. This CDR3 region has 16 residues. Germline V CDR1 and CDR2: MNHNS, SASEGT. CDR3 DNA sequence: TGTGCCAGCAGGGAAACCCGGGACGGGTACAATCAGCCCCAGCATTTT. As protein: CASRETRDGYNQPQHF.

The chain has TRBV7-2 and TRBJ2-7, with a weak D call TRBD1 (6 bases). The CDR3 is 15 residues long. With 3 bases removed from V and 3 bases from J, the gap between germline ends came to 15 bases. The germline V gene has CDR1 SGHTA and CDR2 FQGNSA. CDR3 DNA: TGTGCCAGCAGCTTCGGGCAGGGGAGTTACTACGAGCAGTACTTC. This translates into CASSFGQGSYYEQYF.

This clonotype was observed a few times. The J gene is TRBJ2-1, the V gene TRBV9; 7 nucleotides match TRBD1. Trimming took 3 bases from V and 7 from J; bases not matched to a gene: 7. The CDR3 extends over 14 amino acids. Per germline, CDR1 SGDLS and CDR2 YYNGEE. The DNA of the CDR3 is TGTGCCAGCAGCGCCACAGGGGCATCTAATGAGCAGTTCTTC. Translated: CASSATGASNEQFF.

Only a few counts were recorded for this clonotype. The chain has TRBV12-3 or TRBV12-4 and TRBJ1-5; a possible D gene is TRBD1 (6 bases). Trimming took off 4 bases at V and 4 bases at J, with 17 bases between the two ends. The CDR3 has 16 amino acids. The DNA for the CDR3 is TGTGCCAGCAGTTCGTTGGGGGCCCCGTTTAATCAGCCCCAGCATTTT. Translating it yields CASSSLGAPFNQPQHF.

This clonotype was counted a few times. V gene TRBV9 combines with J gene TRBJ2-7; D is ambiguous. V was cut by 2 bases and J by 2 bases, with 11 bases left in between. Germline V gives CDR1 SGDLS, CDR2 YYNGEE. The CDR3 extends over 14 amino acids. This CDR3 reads CASSVSPGAYEQYF. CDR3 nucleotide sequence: TGTGCCAGCAGCGTTTCCCCAGGAGCCTACGAGCAGTACTTC.

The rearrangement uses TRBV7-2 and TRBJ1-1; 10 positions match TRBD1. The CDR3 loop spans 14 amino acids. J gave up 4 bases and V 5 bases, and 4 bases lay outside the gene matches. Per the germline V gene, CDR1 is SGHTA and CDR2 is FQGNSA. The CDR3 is CASSNRQGATEAFF. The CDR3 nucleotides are TGTGCCAGCAGCAACCGACAGGGGGCCACTGAAGCTTTCTTT. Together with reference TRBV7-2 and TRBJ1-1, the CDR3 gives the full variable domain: GAGVSQSPSNKVTEKGKDVELRCDPISGHTALYWYRQSLGQGLEFLIYFQGNSAPDKSGLPSDRFSAERTGGSVSTLTIQRTQQEDSAVYLCASSNRQGATEAFFGQGTRLTVV.

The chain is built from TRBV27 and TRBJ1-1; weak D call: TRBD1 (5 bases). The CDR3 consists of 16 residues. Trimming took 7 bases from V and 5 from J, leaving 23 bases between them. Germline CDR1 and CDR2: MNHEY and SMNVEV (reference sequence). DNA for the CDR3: TGTGCCAGCACCTCGGGAGGGGCTATGGAGGGGACTGAAGCTTTCTTT. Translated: CASTSGGAMEGTEAFF.

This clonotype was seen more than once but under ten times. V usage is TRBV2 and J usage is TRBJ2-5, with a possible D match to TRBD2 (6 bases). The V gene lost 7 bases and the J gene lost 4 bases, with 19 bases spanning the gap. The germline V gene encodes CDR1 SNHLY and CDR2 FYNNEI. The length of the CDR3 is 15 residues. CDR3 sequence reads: CASTSVGGRGETQYF. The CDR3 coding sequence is TGTGCCAGCACCTCCGTGGGGGGAAGGGGAGAGACCCAGTACTTC.

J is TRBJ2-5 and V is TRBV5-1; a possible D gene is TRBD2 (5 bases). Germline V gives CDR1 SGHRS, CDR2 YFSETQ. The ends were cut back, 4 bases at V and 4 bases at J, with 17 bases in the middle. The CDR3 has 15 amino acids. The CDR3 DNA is TGCGCCAGCAGCCGCAATCCACGGGGTCGAGAGACCCAGTACTTC. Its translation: CASSRNPRGRETQYF.

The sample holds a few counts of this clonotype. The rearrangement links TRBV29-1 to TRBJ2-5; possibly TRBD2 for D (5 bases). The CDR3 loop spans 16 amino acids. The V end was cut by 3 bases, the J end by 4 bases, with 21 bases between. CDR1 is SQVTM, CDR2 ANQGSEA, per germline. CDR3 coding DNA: TGCAGCGTTGAGCGATGGAGTAGCGCGGAAAGAGAGACCCAGTACTTC. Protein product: CSVERWSSAERETQYF.

The CDR3, as DNA: TGTGCCAGCTCACGGATTCCCATGGGACAGCTTATGAACACTGAAGCTTTCTTT. Protein sequence: CASSRIPMGQLMNTEAFF. This sequence joins TRBV18 and TRBJ1-1; 7 bases map to TRBD1. The CDR3 runs to 18 residues. Germline lookup yields CDR1 KGHSH and CDR2 LQKENI. V was clipped by 4 bases and J by 0 bases; unmatched bases: 14. Filled out from reference TRBV18 and TRBJ1-1, the complete variable domain reads NAGVMQNPRHLVRRRGQEARLRCSPMKGHSHVYWYRQLPEEGLKFMVYLQKENIIDESGMPKERFSAEFPKEGPSILRIQQVVRGDSAAYFCASSRIPMGQLMNTEAFFGQGTRLTVV.

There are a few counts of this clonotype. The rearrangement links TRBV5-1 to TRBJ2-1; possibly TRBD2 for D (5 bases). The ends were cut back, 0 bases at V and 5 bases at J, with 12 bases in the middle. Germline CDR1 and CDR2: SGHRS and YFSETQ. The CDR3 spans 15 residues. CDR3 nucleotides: TGCGCCAGCAGCTTGGTTGCACTAGGAAACAATGAGCAGTTCTTC. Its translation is CASSLVALGNNEQFF.

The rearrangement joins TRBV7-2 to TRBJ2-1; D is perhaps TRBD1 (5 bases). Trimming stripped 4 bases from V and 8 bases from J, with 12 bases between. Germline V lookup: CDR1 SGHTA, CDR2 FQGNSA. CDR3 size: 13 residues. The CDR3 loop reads CASSWKGVDEQFF. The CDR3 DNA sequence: TGTGCCAGCAGCTGGAAAGGGGTGGATGAGCAGTTCTTC. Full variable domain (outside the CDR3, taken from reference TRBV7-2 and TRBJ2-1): GAGVSQSPSNKVTEKGKDVELRCDPISGHTALYWYRQSLGQGLEFLIYFQGNSAPDKSGLPSDRFSAERTGGSVSTLTIQRTQQEDSAVYLCASSWKGVDEQFFGPGTRLTVL.

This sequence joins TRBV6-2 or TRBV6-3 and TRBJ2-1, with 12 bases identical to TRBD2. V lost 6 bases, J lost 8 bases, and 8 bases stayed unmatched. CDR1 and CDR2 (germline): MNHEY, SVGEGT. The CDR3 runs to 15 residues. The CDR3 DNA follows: TGTGCCAGCAGGAAGGGGCTAGCGGGGGGGGATGAGCAGTTCTTC. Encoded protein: CASRKGLAGGDEQFF.

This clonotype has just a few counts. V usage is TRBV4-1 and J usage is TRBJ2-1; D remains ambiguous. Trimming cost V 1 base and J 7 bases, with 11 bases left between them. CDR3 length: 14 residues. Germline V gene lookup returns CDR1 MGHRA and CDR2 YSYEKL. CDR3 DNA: TGCGCCAGCAGCCAAGTCTGGTTAGGTAATGAGCAGTTCTTC. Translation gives CASSQVWLGNEQFF.

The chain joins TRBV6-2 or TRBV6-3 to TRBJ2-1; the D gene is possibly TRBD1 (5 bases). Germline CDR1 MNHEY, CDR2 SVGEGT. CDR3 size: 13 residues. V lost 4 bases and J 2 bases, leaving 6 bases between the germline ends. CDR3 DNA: TGTGCCAGCAGTTTCAGGGCCTACAATGAGCAGTTCTTC. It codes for CASSFRAYNEQFF.

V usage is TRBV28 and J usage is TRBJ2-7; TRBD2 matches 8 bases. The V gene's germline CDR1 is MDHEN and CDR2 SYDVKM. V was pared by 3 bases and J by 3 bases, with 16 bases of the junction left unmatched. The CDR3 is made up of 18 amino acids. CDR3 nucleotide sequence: TGTGCCAGCAGTTTTGTATCGACACTAGCGGTGGAAATCTACGAGCAGTACTTC. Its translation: CASSFVSTLAVEIYEQYF.

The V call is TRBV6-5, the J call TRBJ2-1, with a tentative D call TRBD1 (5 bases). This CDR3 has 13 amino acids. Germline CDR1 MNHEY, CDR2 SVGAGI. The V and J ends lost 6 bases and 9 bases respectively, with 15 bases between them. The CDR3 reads CASSLTGFTEQFF. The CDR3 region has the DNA TGTGCCAGCAGCCTTACAGGTTTCACTGAGCAGTTCTTC.

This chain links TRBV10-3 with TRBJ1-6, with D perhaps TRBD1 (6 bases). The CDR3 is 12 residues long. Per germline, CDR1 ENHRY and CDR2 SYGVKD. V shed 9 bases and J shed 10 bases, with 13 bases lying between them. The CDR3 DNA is TGTGCCATACGACTGCAGGGGTCACCCCTCCACTTT. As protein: CAIRLQGSPLHF.

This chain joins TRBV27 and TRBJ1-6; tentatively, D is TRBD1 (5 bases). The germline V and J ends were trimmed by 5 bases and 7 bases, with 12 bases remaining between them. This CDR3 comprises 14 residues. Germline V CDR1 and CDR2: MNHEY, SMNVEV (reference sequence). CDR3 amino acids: CASSQPRGNSPLHF. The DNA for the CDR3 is TGTGCCAGCAGTCAACCTCGGGGGAATTCACCCCTCCACTTT.

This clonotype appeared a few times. In DNA form, the CDR3 reads TGTGCCAGCAGCCCAGAGGGGAACAATGAGCAGTTCTTC. Translation: CASSPEGNNEQFF. The chain employs TRBV21-1 and TRBJ2-1; TRBD1, the table's D call, lacks a check against the DNA. TRBV21-1 is assigned pseudogene status. The CDR3 sequence is 13 residues long.

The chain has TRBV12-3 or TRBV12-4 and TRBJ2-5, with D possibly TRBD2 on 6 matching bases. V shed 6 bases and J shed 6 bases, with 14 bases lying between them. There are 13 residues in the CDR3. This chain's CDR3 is CASREGWKQTQYF. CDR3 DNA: TGTGCCAGCAGGGAGGGATGGAAACAGACCCAGTACTTC.

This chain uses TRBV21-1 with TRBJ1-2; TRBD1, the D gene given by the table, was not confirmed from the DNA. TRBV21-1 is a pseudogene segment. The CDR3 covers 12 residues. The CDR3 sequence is CASSTTGYNYTF. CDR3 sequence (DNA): TGTGCCAGCAGCACCACAGGGTACAACTACACCTTC.

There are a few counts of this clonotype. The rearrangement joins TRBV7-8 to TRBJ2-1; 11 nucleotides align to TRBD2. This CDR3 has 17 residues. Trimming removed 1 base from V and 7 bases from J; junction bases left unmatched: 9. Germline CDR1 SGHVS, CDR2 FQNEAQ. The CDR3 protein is CASSLVSTSGKPNEQFF. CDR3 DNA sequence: TGTGCCAGCAGCTTAGTGTCGACTAGCGGGAAACCTAATGAGCAGTTCTTC.